This T cell receptor (beta chain) was identified during a study of cytomegalovirus exposure and HLA in healthy donors. Profiled with immunoSEQ multiplex PCR; TCRdb holds only in-frame clones, not every one. Of 150,000 to 200,000 clones detected, approximately 88% appear once; the ten largest clones hold less than 9%. V was clipped by 3 bases and J by 7 bases, with 13 bases between them. The CDR3 length is 13 residues. The germline gives CDR1 SQVTM, CDR2 ANQGSEA. The sequence derives from a man aged 18 to 35 in good health and CMV-seropositive. Sequencing input: PBMCs. The chain carries TRBV29-1 and TRBJ2-1; TRBD2 is a possible D gene (6 bases). In DNA form, the CDR3 reads TGCAGCGTTGATGGTGCTAGCGCGAATGAGCAGTTCTTC. Protein sequence: CSVDGASANEQFF.